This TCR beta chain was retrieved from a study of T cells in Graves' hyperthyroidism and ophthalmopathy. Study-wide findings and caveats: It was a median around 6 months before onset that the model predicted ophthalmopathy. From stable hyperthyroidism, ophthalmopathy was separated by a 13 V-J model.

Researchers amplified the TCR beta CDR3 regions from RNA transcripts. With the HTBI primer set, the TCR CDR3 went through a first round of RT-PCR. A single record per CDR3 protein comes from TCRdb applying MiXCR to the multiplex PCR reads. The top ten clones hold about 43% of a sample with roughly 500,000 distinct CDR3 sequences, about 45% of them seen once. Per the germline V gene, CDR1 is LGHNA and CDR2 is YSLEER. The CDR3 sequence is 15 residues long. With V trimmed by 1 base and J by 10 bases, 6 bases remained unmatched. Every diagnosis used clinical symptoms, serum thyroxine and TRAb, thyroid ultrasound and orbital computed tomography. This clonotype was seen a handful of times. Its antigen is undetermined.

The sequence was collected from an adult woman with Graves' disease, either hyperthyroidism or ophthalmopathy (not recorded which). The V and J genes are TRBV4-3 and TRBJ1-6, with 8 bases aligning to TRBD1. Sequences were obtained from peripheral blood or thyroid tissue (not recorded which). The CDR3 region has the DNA TGCGCCAGCAGCCAAGTAGACAGGGGAGACTCACCCCTCCACTTT. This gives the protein CASSQVDRGDSPLHF.